This T cell receptor (beta chain) is drawn from a study of regulatory T cells in long-lasting Graves disease. At the level of the study: Disease was considered persistent Graves' disease after over 5 years of antithyroid drugs (with positive TSH receptor antibodies).

CDR3 regions were amplified by Arm-PCR using iRepertoire HTBI primers to build TCR beta libraries. TCRdb reprocessed the multiplex PCR reads via MiXCR and lists one record per CDR3 protein. The sample has about 430,000 distinct CDR3 sequences, about 21% seen once. Regarding time point: persistent/refractory GD, antithyroid drugs over 5 years with positive TRAb. PBMCs were the source of the RNA used for TCR sequencing. American Thyroid Association guidelines defined how Graves' disease was diagnosed. Overall study results and limits: Whereas 966 public clonotypes were shared by new patients, persistent patients shared more, at under 3,000. Persistent disease was characterized by preferential usage of TRBV28, TRBJ1-2 and TRBJ2-5.

The CDR3 extends over 13 amino acids. V lost 3 bases and J lost 3, with 12 bases in between. Germline lookup yields CDR1 GTSNPN and CDR2 SVGIG (reference sequence). In the case of this clonotype: Its antigen is currently unknown.

The sample here was peripheral blood mononuclear cells (PBMCs), taken when the disease was refractory, from a patient treated with antithyroid drugs. The TCR comes from a female donor with Graves disease. The V and J genes are TRBV30 and TRBJ2-7; D ambiguous. DNA for the CDR3: TGTGCCTGGAGAAAACGAAACTTCTACGAGCAGTACTTC. Amino acid sequence: CAWRKRNFYEQYF. The whole variable domain, filled in from reference TRBV30 and TRBJ2-7, reads SQTIHQWPATLVQPVGSPLSLECTVEGTSNPNLYWYRQAAGRGLQLLFYSVGIGQISSEVPQNLSASRPQDRQFILSSKKLLLSDSGFYLCAWRKRNFYEQYFGPGTRLTVT.